This TCR beta chain was recovered during a study of blood T cell repertoires in COVID-19 (dated by TCRdb to 2018 to 2021). With regard to the full study: Collaborator samples came from the United States, Italy and Spain and covered acute and convalescent phases of COVID-19. Subjects who had been exposed to COVID-19, were actively infected with it, or had recovered from it provided the deeply sampled blood TCRbeta repertoires that made up the dataset. The material from the prospective study consisted of cDNA or gDNA derived from T cells, B-cell-depleted T cells, or PBMCs. Where HLA class I and class II types were available, the types were taken from metadata supplied by the sample provider, not from assay-based typing. The sample metadata nearly always contained a de-identified subject ID, COVID-19 status, age in years and sex. The repertoires were made available in a free public database intended to serve as a resource for research on the immune response to SARS-CoV-2. Samples were obtained from the ongoing ImmuneRACE study (first 160 participants) and from some 1,300 subjects provided by 6 global collaborators.

The immunoSEQ Assay, a bias-controlled multiplex PCR, was used to amplify TCRbeta CDR3 regions from genomic DNA. Processing in the source paper ran as follows. Nucleated cell counts per sample were estimated from amplification of reference gene primers within the assay. To quantify the absolute abundance of each unique TCRbeta CDR3 rearrangement, sequence reads were collapsed and filtered. Productive Simpson clonality was computed per sample as the square root of Simpson's diversity index over productive rearrangements. TCRdb mirrors the immuneACCESS table, restricted to in-frame sequences. Some clones are absent from its copies; in checked studies, under half trace to an unresolved V gene, and the reason for the others is unknown. D and trimming were read from the DNA, whereas the V and J calls and clone size are those reported in that table. The sample table records under 250,000 clones; approximately 82% of these occur just once. The top ten hold under 3% of the sample.

For this clone: Its cognate antigen has yet to be identified. No base quality values were provided; no much bigger clone lies one nucleotide off.

What the research found in general, with its limitations: Clinical and demographic metadata were provided uncurated, with the amount varying by source and participant.

Inclusive of the bounding cysteine and phenylalanine, the CDR3 is 20 residues long. Only the CDR3 portion is preserved as DNA: 60 bases, with reading frame beginning at the first base. Clipping removes 2 bases from V and 2 bases from J, with 12 as the unmatched junction base count. CDR1 and CDR2 were assigned from the germline V gene as MNHEY and SVGEGT. The collaborating institutions used their own protocols to collect whole blood in K2EDTA tubes. For TCRbeta analysis, collaborators shipped samples as frozen whole blood, isolated PBMCs, or DNA extracted from either of those sample types. The chain uses TRBV6-2 or TRBV6-3 and TRBJ1-6; TRBD1 lines up with 10 middle nucleotides. The specimen sequenced was peripheral blood. This clonotype originated in a woman aged 70-85 years with active or convalescent COVID-19. CDR3 reads: CASSYRPGQGISTYNSPLHF. The DNA sequence follows: TGTGCCAGCAGTTACCGACCGGGACAGGGGATTAGCACCTATAATTCACCCCTCCACTTT.